The clone carrying this TCR beta chain was counted between two and nine times. Clinical symptoms, serum thyroxine and TRAb, thyroid ultrasound and orbital computed tomography together formed the diagnostic basis. The source of the sample is a study of T cells in Graves' hyperthyroidism and ophthalmopathy. This CDR3 is 16 amino acids long. Germline V lookup: CDR1 MNHEY, CDR2 SVGEGT. The V end lost 0 bases, the J end lost 7 bases, and 15 bases lay between the germline ends. The TCR beta CDR3 regions underwent amplification using RNA transcripts as the source. A first-round RT-PCR of the TCR CDR3 used the HTBI primer set. TCRdb re-called the multiplex PCR reads with MiXCR, one entry per CDR3 protein. Seen here are a few hundred thousand distinct CDR3 sequences, around 13% observed once, and the top ten hold 5% to 6%.

The chain uses TRBV6-2 or TRBV6-3 and TRBJ2-2, with a possible D match to TRBD2 (5 bases). Input material: blood. The TCR originated in a woman aged 18-35 years with Graves' hyperthyroidism. CDR3 sequence (DNA): TGTGCCAGCAGTTACTCCTCCGGGGTGAACGGCGGGGAGCTGTTTTTT. Translation gives CASSYSSGVNGGELFF.